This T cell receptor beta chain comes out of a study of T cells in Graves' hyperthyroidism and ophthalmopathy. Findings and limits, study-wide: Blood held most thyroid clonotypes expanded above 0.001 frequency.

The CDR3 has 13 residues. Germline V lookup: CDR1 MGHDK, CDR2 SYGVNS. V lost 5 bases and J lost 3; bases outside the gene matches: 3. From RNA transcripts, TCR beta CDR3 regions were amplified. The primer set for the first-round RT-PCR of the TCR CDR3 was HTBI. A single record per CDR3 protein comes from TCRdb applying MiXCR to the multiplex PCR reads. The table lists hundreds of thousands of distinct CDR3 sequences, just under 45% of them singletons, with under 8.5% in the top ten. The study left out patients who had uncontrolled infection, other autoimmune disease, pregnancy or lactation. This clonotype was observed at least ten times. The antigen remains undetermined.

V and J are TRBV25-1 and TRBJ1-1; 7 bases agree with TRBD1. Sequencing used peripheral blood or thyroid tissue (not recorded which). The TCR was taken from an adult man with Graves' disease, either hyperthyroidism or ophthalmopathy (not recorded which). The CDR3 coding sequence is TGTGCCAGCAGTAACACAGGGGACACTGAAGCTTTCTTT. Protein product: CASSNTGDTEAFF.